This T cell receptor beta chain appears in the sequencing data of a study of graft-versus-host responses after intestinal transplantation. Study-wide points: Circulating GvH clones peaking coincided with falling HvG clones soon after transplant. GvH clones were found in recipient marrow; some appeared first in ileum or blood.

The table came from immunoSEQ multiplex PCR; TCRdb's copy has only in-frame clones and leaves some out. The data hold roughly 90,000 clones, with approximately 90% observed a single time. Concerning this clone: What it recognizes is unknown.

The CDR3 is 13 amino acids. From germline, CDR1 is LNHDA and CDR2 SQIVND (reference sequence). J lost 8 bases, V lost 5 bases, and 7 bases had no gene match. The sequence came from a human donor who was the organ donor for an intestinal transplant. Sequenced here: unstimulated CD4+ T cells sorted from spleen or lymph node cells, sampled before transplant. The V gene is TRBV19, the J gene TRBJ1-2, with 8 bases aligning to TRBD1. Here the CDR3 reads CASSSQQGGGYTF. CDR3 coding DNA: TGTGCCAGTAGTTCCCAACAGGGGGGCGGCTACACCTTC.